This T cell receptor beta chain was recovered during a study of cytomegalovirus exposure and HLA in healthy donors. This PCR relied on a set of 60 Vbeta primers and 13 Jbeta primers. Only in-frame clones appear in the TCRdb table, and some are missing; sequencing was by immunoSEQ multiplex PCR. The sample carries 180,000 or so clones, roughly a tenth recorded once. The CDR3 is 14 residues long. The trim removed 2 bases at V and 5 bases at J, leaving 1 base unmatched. Germline CDR1 SGHTA, CDR2 FQGNSA. This clone was detected only a few times. Its antigen is as yet unknown. Study-level findings and limits: Cytomegalovirus status, reportedly, was diagnosed with high specificity and sensitivity by the classifier.

This chain uses TRBV7-2 with TRBJ1-4, with TRBD1 matching 8 bases. The TCR was taken from a woman aged 25 to 39 in good health and CMV-seropositive. The sequenced sample was PBMCs. The CDR3 loop reads CASSLTGGNEKLFF. The CDR3 DNA reads TGTGCCAGCAGCTTAACAGGGGGAAATGAAAAACTGTTTTTT.